The rows below give T cell receptor beta chains drawn from one sample of a study of blood T cell repertoires in COVID-19. Sequenced by immunoSEQ multiplex PCR; TCRdb stores in-frame clones only, minus some. This sample has roughly 400,000 clones; about nine tenths occur once, and the top ten carry about 0.6%. Sequencing used PBMCs or T cells enriched from blood (not recorded which). These TCRs come from a man between 18 and 35 years old who had recovered from COVID-19. CDR3s leave out the opening cysteine and the closing phenylalanine or tryptophan. Fields, in order: D gene, J gene, V gene, CDR3 protein. The D gene is left open where the match is weak.

TRBD2 TRBJ2-3 TRBV9 ASSAWTSGGADTQY
- TRBJ1-3 TRBV4-1 ASSQAFGISGNTIY
- TRBJ1-2 TRBV7-9 ASSLVKGYGYT
TRBD1 TRBJ2-3 TRBV15 ATSRGQGDTDTQY
TRBD2 TRBJ2-3 TRBV24-1 ATSDFGLRGKDTQY
- TRBJ1-1 TRBV24-1 ATARGGNTEAF
TRBD1 TRBJ1-2 TRBV3-1/TRBV3-2 ASSPTGTAVNYGYT
- TRBJ1-4 TRBV9 ASSVEQGREKLF
TRBD1 TRBJ1-6 TRBV7-9 ATTTGGSGAPLH
TRBD1 TRBJ2-1 TRBV5-6 ASSLGQGKF
TRBD1 TRBJ1-1 TRBV28 ASRSGQGVTEAF
- TRBJ1-5 TRBV2 ASSEAWGGNQPQH
- TRBJ2-2 TRBV9 ASSVFWSANTGELF
- TRBJ1-1 TRBV7-9 ASSGAYTEAF
- TRBJ1-2 TRBV19 ASRAIYGYT
TRBD1 TRBJ2-1 TRBV5-6 ASSLGDRGQGNEQF
TRBD1 TRBJ2-1 TRBV11-2 ASSSQGGTYNEQF
- TRBJ1-2 TRBV28 ASTFGGEVAGYT
TRBD2 TRBJ2-1 TRBV6-1 ASSVREGSSYNEQF
- TRBJ1-3 TRBV3-1/TRBV3-2 ASSPLGDTIY
TRBD1 TRBJ1-6 TRBV28 ASRSGQGENSPLH
TRBD1 TRBJ2-7 TRBV7-8 ASSLTLASGTGPYEQY
- TRBJ1-1 TRBV27 ASSLYPPETARTEAF
TRBD1 TRBJ1-2 TRBV24-1 ATLGQGFNYGYT
TRBD2 TRBJ2-1 TRBV4-1 ASSQVTSATNEQF
TRBD1 TRBJ2-7 TRBV14 ASSHSSGGYYEQY
- TRBJ2-3 TRBV18 ASSPFSSGSTDTQY
TRBD2 TRBJ2-7 TRBV19 ATSKRAGGSEQY
TRBD2 TRBJ2-5 TRBV5-1 ASSSLAGEVTQY
TRBD1 TRBJ1-2 TRBV3-1/TRBV3-2 ASQQGQDYGYT